Listed below are T cell receptor beta chains from one sample, sequenced in a study of T cell clusters in autoimmune cytopenias. No DNA is given; TCRdb re-called the multiplex PCR reads and lists each CDR3 protein once. This sample carries thousands of distinct CDR3 sequences, with around a sixth going to the ten biggest clones. The same sample was also studied in work on T cell repertoires in aging, cancer and after chemotherapy.

The specimen sequenced was peripheral blood. Receptors originate from a human donor in good health. Each CDR3 is given with its conserved first and last residue. The size of a clone is reported for some rows only, either as once, few or many, or as a class for expanded clones.

clone_size,v_call,j_call,cdr3_aa
-,TRBV5-6,TRBJ1-4,CASSFDRGQTNEKLFF
medium-sized,TRBV19,TRBJ1-6,CASSPFLGNSPLHF
-,TRBV20-1,TRBJ1-2,CSARGPANYGYTF
medium-sized,TRBV12-3/TRBV12-4,TRBJ2-7,CASTSLHGHEQYF
medium-sized,TRBV30,TRBJ1-5,CAWRGPGSNQPQHF
large,TRBV6-5,TRBJ1-2,CASINRGRGYGYTF
-,TRBV12-3/TRBV12-4,TRBJ1-6,CASSLYGRNSPLHF
-,TRBV30,TRBJ2-3,CAWSGTSGGNAQYF
-,TRBV5-1,TRBJ2-3,CASSFAGPDTQYF
medium-sized,TRBV10-3,TRBJ1-6,CAIRSGGQSYNSPLHF
medium-sized,TRBV30,TRBJ2-7,CAWAPGRVPYEQYF
medium-sized,TRBV6-1,TRBJ1-2,CASSESVSSKRGYTF
-,TRBV6-5,TRBJ2-6,CASRNPLAGGPYSGANVLTF
-,TRBV7-2,TRBJ1-2,CASSPWGGRGGKNYGYTF
-,TRBV6-2/TRBV6-3,TRBJ2-2,CASHTSGGSPGELFF
-,TRBV14,TRBJ2-1,CASSQTPGQPTGGSYNEQFF
medium-sized,TRBV18,TRBJ1-3,CASSRDQGSGNTIYF
medium-sized,TRBV6-1,TRBJ1-5,CASRRQELGPQHF
medium-sized,TRBV7-9,TRBJ2-1,CASSIGLAGSQFF
-,TRBV4-3,TRBJ1-4,CASSQDLEQGIEKLFF
-,TRBV29-1,TRBJ2-1,CSGQGRDNEQFF
medium-sized,TRBV12-3/TRBV12-4,TRBJ1-4,CASRNRLQGRGEKLFF
medium-sized,TRBV27,TRBJ1-4,CASSSGFGTGVEKLFF
medium-sized,TRBV6-1,TRBJ1-5,CASSLDRGLSNQPQHF
-,TRBV30,TRBJ1-5,CAWSVGEAQHF
medium-sized,TRBV10-3,TRBJ1-1,CATRGGQGYTEAFF
-,TRBV5-4,TRBJ1-1,CASRFTGANTEAFF
medium-sized,TRBV6-1,TRBJ1-2,CASGLNYGYTF
-,TRBV2,TRBJ1-5,CASSVNRDQPQHF
medium-sized,TRBV18,TRBJ2-5,CASVGKLTETQYF
medium-sized,TRBV5-6,TRBJ1-6,CASSVSGTGRHSPLHF
-,TRBV7-7,TRBJ2-5,CASTEAGTGGTQYF
medium-sized,TRBV12-3/TRBV12-4,TRBJ1-5,CASSLFGGRAQPQHF
medium-sized,TRBV7-9,TRBJ2-1,CASSLGGLAGVEYNEQFF
medium-sized,TRBV6-2/TRBV6-3,TRBJ2-1,CASSYHRDLGNEQFF
-,TRBV7-9,TRBJ2-5,CASSPTIQETQYF
medium-sized,TRBV6-5,TRBJ1-3,CASSEIRAPGNTIYF
medium-sized,TRBV6-5,TRBJ1-3,CASTNRALSSGNTIYF
large,TRBV29-1,TRBJ2-5,CSVERRGRHNEETQYF
-,TRBV5-1,TRBJ1-5,CASSPSGVSNQPQHF
-,TRBV5-1,TRBJ2-5,CASSGTGGEETQYF
medium-sized,TRBV4-3,TRBJ1-2,CASSQDQGQSYGYTF
large,TRBV29-1,TRBJ1-1,CSGRSVGDWNTEAFF
medium-sized,TRBV6-1,TRBJ2-7,CASAPHREQYF
medium-sized,TRBV7-2,TRBJ1-3,CASSLAPGGDENTIYF